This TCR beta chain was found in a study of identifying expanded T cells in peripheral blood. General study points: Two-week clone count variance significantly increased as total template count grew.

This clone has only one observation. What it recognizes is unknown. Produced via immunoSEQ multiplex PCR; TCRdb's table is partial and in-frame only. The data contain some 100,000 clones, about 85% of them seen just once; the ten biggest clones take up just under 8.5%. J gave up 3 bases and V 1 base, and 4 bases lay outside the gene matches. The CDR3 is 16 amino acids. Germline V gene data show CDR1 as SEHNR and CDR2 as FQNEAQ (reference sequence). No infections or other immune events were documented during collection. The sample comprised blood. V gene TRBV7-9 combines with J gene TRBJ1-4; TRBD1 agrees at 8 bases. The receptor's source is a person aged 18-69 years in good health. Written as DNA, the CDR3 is TGTGCCAGCAGCTTAGTCAGGGGGCTGGCTAATGAAAAACTGTTTTTT. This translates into CASSLVRGLANEKLFF.